This TCR beta chain was identified in a study of CD8 T cells in Susac syndrome. Random hexamers primed reverse transcription of about 0.45 to 1 ug RNA. TCRdb re-analysed the immunoSEQ multiplex PCR reads in MiXCR, keeping a single row per CDR3 protein. The top ten clones hold 0.12% of a sample with about 120,000 distinct CDR3 sequences, under 95% of them seen once. The CDR3 has 12 residues. Trimming left V 0 bases short and J 8 bases short, with 7 bases between. Germline-derived CDR1 and CDR2 are SEHNR and FQNEAQ (reference sequence). In its sample, this clonotype was seen once. This clonotype was obtained from a human donor in good health. The sample was CD8+ T cells from PBMCs. This chain connects TRBV7-9 to TRBJ1-1; D is ambiguous. The CDR3 sequence: CASSLAPWEAFF. CDR3 in DNA: TGTGCCAGCAGCTTAGCCCCTTGGGAAGCTTTCTTT.